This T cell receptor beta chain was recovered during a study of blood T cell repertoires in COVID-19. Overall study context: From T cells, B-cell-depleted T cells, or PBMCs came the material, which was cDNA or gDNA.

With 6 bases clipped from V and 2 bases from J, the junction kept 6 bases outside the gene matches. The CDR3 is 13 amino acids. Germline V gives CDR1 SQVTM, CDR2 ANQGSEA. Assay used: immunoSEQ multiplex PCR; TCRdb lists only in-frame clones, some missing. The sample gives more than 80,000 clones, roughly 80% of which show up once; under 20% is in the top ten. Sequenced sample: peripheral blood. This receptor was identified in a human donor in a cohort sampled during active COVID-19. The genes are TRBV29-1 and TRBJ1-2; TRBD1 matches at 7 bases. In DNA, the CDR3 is TGCAGCGTCCGGACAGGCGAGAACTATGGCTACACCTTC. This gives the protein CSVRTGENYGYTF.